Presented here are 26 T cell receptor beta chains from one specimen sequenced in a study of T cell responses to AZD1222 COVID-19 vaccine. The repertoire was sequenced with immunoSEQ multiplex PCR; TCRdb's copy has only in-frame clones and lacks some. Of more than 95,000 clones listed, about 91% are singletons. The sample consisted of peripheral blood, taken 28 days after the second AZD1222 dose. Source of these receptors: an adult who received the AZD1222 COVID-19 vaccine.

This CDR3 is CASSHRTGANYGYTF. Here the CDR3 DNA reads TGTGCCAGCAGCCACAGGACAGGGGCCAACTATGGCTACACCTTC. The chain combines TRBV3-1 (or the pseudogene TRBV3-2) with TRBJ1-2; 9 bases fit TRBD1. The CDR3 has 15 amino acids. Trimming took 3 bases from V and 2 from J; bases not matched to a gene: 4. CDR1 is LGHDT and CDR2 is YNNKEL in the germline V gene (reference sequence).

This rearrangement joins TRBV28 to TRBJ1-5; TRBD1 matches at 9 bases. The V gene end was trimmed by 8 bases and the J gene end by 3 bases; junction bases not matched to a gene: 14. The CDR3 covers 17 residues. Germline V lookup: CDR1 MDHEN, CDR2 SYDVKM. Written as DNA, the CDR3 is TGTGCCAGCTGGCCGATCTCCGGGACAGGGACCAATCAGCCCCAGCATTTT. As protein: CASWPISGTGTNQPQHF.

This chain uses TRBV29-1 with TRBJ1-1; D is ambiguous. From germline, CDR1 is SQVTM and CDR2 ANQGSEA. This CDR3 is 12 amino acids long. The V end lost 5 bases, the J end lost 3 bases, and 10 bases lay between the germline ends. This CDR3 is CSVRLHDTEAFF. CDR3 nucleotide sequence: TGCAGCGTTCGTCTTCACGACACTGAAGCTTTCTTT. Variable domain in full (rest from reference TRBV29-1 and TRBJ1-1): SAVISQKPSRDICQRGTSLTIQCQVDSQVTMMFWYRQQPGQSLTLIATANQGSEATYESGFVIDKFPISRPNLTFSTLTVSNMSPEDSSIYLCSVRLHDTEAFFGQGTRLTVV.

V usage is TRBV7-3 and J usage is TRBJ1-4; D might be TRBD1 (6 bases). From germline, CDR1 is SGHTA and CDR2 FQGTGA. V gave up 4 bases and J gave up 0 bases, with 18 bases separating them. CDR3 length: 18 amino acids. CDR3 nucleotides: TGTGCCAGCAGCTACAGGACAGCTGGACCTTCAACTAATGAAAAACTGTTTTTT. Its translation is CASSYRTAGPSTNEKLFF.

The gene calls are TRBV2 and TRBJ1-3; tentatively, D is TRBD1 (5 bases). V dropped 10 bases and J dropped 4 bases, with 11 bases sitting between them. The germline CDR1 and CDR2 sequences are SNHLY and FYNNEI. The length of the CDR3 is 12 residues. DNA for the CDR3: TGTGCCACCATCGGGGGAGGAAACACCATATATTTT. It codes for CATIGGGNTIYF.

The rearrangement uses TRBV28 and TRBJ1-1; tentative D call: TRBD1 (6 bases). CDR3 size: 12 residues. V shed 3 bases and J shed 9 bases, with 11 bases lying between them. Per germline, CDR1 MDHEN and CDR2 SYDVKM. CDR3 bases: TGTGCCAGCAGTTTTGCGAGGGGGAAAGCTTTCTTT. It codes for CASSFARGKAFF.

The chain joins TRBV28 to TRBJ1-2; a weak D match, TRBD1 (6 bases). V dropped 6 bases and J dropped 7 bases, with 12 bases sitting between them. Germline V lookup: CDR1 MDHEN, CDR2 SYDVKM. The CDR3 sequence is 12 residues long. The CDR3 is CASRPPGVGYTF. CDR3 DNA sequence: TGTGCCAGCAGGCCGCCAGGGGTTGGCTACACCTTC.

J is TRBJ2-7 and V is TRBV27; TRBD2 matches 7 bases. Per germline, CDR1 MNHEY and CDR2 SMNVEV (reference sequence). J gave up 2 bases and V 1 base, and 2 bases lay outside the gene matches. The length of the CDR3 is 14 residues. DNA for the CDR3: TGTGCCAGCAGTTTATTCGGACTAGCCTACGAGCAGTACTTC. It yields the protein CASSLFGLAYEQYF.

The CDR3: CASSPDTRETQYF. DNA for the CDR3: TGCGCCAGCAGCCCGGATACAAGAGAGACCCAGTACTTC. This chain links TRBV5-1 with TRBJ2-5; D is undetermined. Looked up from germline, CDR1 is SGHRS and CDR2 is YFSETQ. Deletions cut 4 bases from V and 4 bases from J, with 11 bases between. The CDR3 spans 13 residues.

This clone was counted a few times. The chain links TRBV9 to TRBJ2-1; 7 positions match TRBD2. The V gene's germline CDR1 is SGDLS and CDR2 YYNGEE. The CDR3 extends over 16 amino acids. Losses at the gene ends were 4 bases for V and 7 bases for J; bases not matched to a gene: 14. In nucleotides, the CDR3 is TGTGCCAGCAGCCCTCCCCGCAGCCGCGGGAGAAATGAGCAGTTCTTC. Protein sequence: CASSPPRSRGRNEQFF. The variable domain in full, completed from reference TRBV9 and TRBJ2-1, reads DSGVTQTPKHLITATGQRVTLRCSPRSGDLSVYWYQQSLDQGLQFLIQYYNGEERAKGNILERFSAQQFPDLHSELNLSSLELGDSALYFCASSPPRSRGRNEQFFGPGTRLTVL.

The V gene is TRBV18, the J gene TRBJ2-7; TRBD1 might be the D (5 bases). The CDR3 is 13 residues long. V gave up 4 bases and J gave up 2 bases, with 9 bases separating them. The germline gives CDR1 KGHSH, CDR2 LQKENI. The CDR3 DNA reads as TGTGCCAGCTCACTACAGGTTACCTACGAGCAGTACTTC. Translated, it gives CASSLQVTYEQYF.

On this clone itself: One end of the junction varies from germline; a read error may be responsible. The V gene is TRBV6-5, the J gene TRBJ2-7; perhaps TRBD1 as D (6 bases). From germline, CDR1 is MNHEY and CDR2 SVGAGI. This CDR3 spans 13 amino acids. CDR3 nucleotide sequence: TGTGCCAGCAGTTACTCGATTTGGGACACCCGAGACTTC. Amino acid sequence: CASSYSIWDTRDF.

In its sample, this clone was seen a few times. Here the CDR3 reads CAWSRYYEQYF. CDR3 in DNA: TGTGCCTGGAGTCGGTACTACGAGCAGTACTTC. V usage is TRBV30 and J usage is TRBJ2-7, with D hard to call. The CDR3 is 11 amino acids. The ends were cut back, 2 bases at V and 3 bases at J, with 5 bases in the middle. Germline V CDR1 and CDR2: GTSNPN, SVGIG (reference sequence).

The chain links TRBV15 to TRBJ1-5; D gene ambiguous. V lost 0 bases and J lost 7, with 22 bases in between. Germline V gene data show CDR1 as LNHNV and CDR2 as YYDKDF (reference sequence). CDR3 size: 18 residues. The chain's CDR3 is CATSRDPATVGVIQPQHF. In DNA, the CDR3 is TGTGCCACCAGCAGAGATCCCGCCACTGTCGGGGTTATCCAGCCCCAGCATTTT.

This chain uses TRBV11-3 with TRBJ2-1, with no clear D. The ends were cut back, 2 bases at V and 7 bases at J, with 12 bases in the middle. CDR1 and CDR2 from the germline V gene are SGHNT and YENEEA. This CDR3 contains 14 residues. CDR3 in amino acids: CASSLTGVTNEQFF. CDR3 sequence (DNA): TGTGCCAGCAGCTTAACTGGGGTGACTAATGAGCAGTTCTTC.

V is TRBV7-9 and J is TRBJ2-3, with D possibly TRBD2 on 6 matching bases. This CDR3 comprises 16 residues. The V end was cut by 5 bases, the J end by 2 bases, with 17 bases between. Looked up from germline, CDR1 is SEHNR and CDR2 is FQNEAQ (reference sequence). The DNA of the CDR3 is TGTGCCAGCAGCCCGGAGGGGAGTTGGGCCACAGATACGCAGTATTTT. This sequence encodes CASSPEGSWATDTQYF.

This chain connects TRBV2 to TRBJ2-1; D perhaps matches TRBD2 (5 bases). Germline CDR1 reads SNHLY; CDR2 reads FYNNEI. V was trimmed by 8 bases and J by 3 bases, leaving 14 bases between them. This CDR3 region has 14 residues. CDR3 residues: CASPRGADYNEQFF. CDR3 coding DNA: TGTGCCAGCCCTCGGGGAGCGGACTACAATGAGCAGTTCTTC.

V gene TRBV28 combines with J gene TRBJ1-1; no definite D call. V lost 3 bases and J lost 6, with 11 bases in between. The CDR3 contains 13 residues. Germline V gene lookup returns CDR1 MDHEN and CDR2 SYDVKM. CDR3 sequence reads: CASSFEVRAEAFF. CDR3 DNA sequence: TGTGCCAGCAGTTTTGAGGTACGGGCTGAAGCTTTCTTT.

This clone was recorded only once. CDR3 DNA: TGTGCCAGCAGCTTAGCGGGCACCGACTCCCTCCACTTT. Its protein product is CASSLAGTDSLHF. V usage is TRBV7-9 and J usage is TRBJ1-6; unclear D gene. The CDR3 has 13 residues. In germline, CDR1 is SEHNR, CDR2 FQNEAQ (reference sequence). Trimming pared 0 bases from V and 14 bases from J, leaving 11 bases between. The full variable domain, its missing parts supplied by reference TRBV7-9 and TRBJ1-6, is DTGVSQNPRHKITKRGQNVTFRCDPISEHNRLYWYRQTLGQGPEFLTYFQNEAQLEKSRLLSDRFSAERPKGSFSTLEIQRTEQGDSAMYLCASSLAGTDSLHFGNGTRLTVT.

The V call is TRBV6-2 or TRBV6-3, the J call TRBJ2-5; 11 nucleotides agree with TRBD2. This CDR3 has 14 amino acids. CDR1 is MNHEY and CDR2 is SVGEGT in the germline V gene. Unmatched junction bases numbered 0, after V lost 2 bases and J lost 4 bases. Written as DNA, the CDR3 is TGTGCCAGCAGTTACGGACTAGCGGGAGAGACCCAGTACTTC. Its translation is CASSYGLAGETQYF.

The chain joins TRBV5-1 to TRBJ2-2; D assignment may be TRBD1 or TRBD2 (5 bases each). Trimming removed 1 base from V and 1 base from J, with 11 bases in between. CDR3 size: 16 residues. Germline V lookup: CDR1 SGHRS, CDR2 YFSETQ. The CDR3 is CASSLSGSRNTGELFF. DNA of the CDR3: TGCGCCAGCAGCTTGTCAGGGAGCCGGAACACCGGGGAGCTGTTTTTT. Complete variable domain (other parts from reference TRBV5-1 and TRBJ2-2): KAGVTQTPRYLIKTRGQQVTLSCSPISGHRSVSWYQQTPGQGLQFLFEYFSETQRNKGNFPGRFSGRQFSNSRSEMNVSTLELGDSALYLCASSLSGSRNTGELFFGEGSRLTVL.

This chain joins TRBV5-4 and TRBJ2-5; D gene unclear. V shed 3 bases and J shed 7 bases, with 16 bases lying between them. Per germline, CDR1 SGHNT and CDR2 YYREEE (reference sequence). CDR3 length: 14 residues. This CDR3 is CASSSEIDEWTQYF. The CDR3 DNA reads TGTGCCAGCAGCTCGGAGATTGATGAATGGACCCAGTACTTC.

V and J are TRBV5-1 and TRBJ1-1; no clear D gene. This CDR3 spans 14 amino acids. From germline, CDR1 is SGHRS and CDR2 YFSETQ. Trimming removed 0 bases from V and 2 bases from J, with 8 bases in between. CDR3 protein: CASSLAERNTEAFF. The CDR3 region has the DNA TGCGCCAGCAGCTTGGCAGAAAGAAACACTGAAGCTTTCTTT.

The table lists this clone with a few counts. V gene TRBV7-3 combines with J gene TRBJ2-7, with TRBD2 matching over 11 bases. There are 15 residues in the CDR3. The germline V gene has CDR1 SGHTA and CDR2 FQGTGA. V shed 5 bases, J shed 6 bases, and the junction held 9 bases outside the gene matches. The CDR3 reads CASSPIAGGHGEQYF. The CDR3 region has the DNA TGTGCCAGCAGCCCGATAGCGGGAGGGCATGGCGAGCAGTACTTC.

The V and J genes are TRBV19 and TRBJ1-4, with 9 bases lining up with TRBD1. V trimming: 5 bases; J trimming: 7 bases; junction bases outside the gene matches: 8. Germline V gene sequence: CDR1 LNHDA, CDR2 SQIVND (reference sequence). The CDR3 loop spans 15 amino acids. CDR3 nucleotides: TGTGCCAGTAGTGGAACAGGGGGCTTCGTTGAAAAACTGTTTTTT. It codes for CASSGTGGFVEKLFF.

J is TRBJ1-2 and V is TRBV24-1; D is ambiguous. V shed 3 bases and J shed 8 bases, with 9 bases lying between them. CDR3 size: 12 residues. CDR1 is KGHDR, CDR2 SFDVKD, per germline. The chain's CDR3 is CATSDPRRGYTF. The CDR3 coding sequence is TGTGCCACCAGTGATCCTCGGAGAGGCTACACCTTC.